This TCR beta chain was obtained from a study of cytomegalovirus exposure and HLA in healthy donors. PCR was performed using 60 Vbeta and 13 Jbeta primers. TCRdb's table, derived via immunoSEQ multiplex PCR, lists solely in-frame clones and lacks some. The data contain more than 150,000 clones, approximately 84% of them singletons. The V gene's germline CDR1 is KGHSH and CDR2 LQKENI. The CDR3 has 13 amino acids. V was clipped by 0 bases and J by 5 bases, with 7 bases between them. This clone appeared once. Its antigen is undetermined. General study findings and limits: The number of N-insertions in an Asian-associated ancestry cluster was reportedly below the 666-donor mean in a later analysis. In an earlier analysis, in 587 donors, most V segments appeared productive either ~87% or ~30% of the time.

The sample taken for sequencing was PBMCs. This chain joins TRBV18 and TRBJ1-2; possible D gene TRBD1, 5 bases. The TCR originated in a man aged 50 to 59 in good health and CMV-seropositive. DNA of the CDR3: TGTGCCAGCTCACCACCGGGGCCATATGGCTACACCTTC. This gives the protein CASSPPGPYGYTF. Combining the CDR3 with reference TRBV18 and TRBJ1-2 gives the whole variable domain NAGVMQNPRHLVRRRGQEARLRCSPMKGHSHVYWYRQLPEEGLKFMVYLQKENIIDESGMPKERFSAEFPKEGPSILRIQQVVRGDSAAYFCASSPPGPYGYTFGSGTRLTVV.